These 21 T cell receptor beta chains were all obtained from the same sample, sequenced in a study of blood T cell repertoires in COVID-19. Data came from immunoSEQ multiplex PCR; TCRdb stores just in-frame clones and leaves some out. The table has approximately 270,000 clones, approximately 86% seen once. The sample was peripheral blood. Every receptor here comes from a man aged 40-49 years with active or convalescent COVID-19.

CDR3 protein: CASSPSTGGGAEQYF. The CDR3 DNA follows: TGTGCCAGCAGCCCCAGCACTGGCGGGGGGGCCGAGCAGTACTTC. The chain combines TRBV11-2 with TRBJ2-7; 9 bases agree with TRBD2. CDR1 SGHAT and CDR2 FQNNGV come from the germline V gene. V dropped 5 bases and J dropped 6; count of bases not matched to a gene: 11. CDR3 length: 15 amino acids.

V and J are TRBV7-9 and TRBJ1-2, with 7 nucleotides matching TRBD1. J lost 3 bases, V lost 5 bases, and 9 bases had no gene match. The CDR3 spans 15 residues. Germline CDR1 reads SEHNR; CDR2 reads FQNEAQ (reference sequence). The CDR3 region is CASSTRGQGDYGYTF. CDR3 bases: TGTGCCAGCAGCACCCGGGGTCAGGGGGACTATGGCTACACCTTC.

The chain employs TRBV28 and TRBJ1-1; D possibly corresponds to TRBD1 (6 bases). The germline V and J ends were trimmed by 5 bases and 1 base, with 14 bases remaining between them. Germline V gene lookup returns CDR1 MDHEN and CDR2 SYDVKM. This CDR3 is 15 amino acids long. The CDR3 coding sequence is TGTGCCAGCAGTGTCCGGGACATAAAGAACACTGAAGCTTTCTTT. Residues: CASSVRDIKNTEAFF.

The V gene is TRBV21-1, the J gene TRBJ2-1; the table's D gene call, TRBD1, was not cross checked with the DNA. TRBV21-1 has pseudogene status. The CDR3 sequence is 16 residues long. CDR3 residues: CASSKGAGPGSNEQFF. The CDR3 coding sequence is TGTGCCAGCAGCAAAGGTGCAGGGCCAGGGTCCAATGAGCAGTTCTTC.

V gene TRBV6-5 combines with J gene TRBJ1-1, with TRBD1 as a possible D gene (6 bases). This CDR3 has 14 amino acids. Per the germline V gene, CDR1 is MNHEY and CDR2 is SVGAGI. Between the trimmed V and J ends, which lost 4 bases and 1 base, there was a span of 10 bases. The chain's CDR3 is CASSSVQGNTEAFF. The CDR3 coding sequence is TGTGCCAGCAGTTCCGTACAGGGGAACACTGAAGCTTTCTTT.

This chain joins TRBV3-1 (or the pseudogene TRBV3-2) and TRBJ1-6, with a possible D match to TRBD1 (5 bases). The germline V and J ends were trimmed by 4 bases and 7 bases, with 20 bases remaining between them. Germline V gene lookup returns CDR1 LGHDT and CDR2 YNNKEL (reference sequence). The CDR3 has 17 amino acids. CDR3 DNA: TGTGCCAGCAGCCGCCCCGGCGGGACGGTGGGCAATTCACCCCTCCACTTT. Protein sequence: CASSRPGGTVGNSPLHF.

This chain links TRBV19 with TRBJ1-1, with a weak D call TRBD1 (6 bases). Per germline, CDR1 LNHDA and CDR2 SQIVND (reference sequence). Trimming left V 7 bases short and J 5 bases short, with 17 bases between. There are 14 residues in the CDR3. CDR3 nucleotide sequence: TGTGCCAGTAAGGGGGGGCGAATTTTAACTGAAGCTTTCTTT. It specifies CASKGGRILTEAFF.

The V and J genes are TRBV4-1 and TRBJ2-1; possibly TRBD2 for D (6 bases). The CDR3 consists of 14 residues. Germline lookup yields CDR1 MGHRA and CDR2 YSYEKL. Trimming shortened V by 4 bases and J by 8 bases, and 15 bases separated the two germline ends. The CDR3 protein is CASSLLEEGYEQFF. CDR3 nucleotide sequence: TGCGCCAGCAGCCTCCTTGAGGAGGGCTATGAGCAGTTCTTC.

This clone was counted a single time. The J gene is TRBJ1-2, the V gene TRBV30; D uncertain. From germline, CDR1 is GTSNPN and CDR2 SVGIG (reference sequence). V was clipped by 4 bases and J by 5 bases, with 8 bases between them. CDR3 length: 11 residues. CDR3 protein: CAWTGMYGYTF. CDR3 nucleotide sequence: TGTGCCTGGACGGGGATGTATGGCTACACCTTC.

The V and J genes are TRBV5-1 and TRBJ2-5, with TRBD2 matching 10 bases. CDR3 size: 16 residues. Germline V gene lookup returns CDR1 SGHRS and CDR2 YFSETQ. Trimming at V came to 4 bases and at J to 5 bases, leaving 11 bases not matched to a gene. The CDR3 DNA reads TGCGCCAGCAGCCGGGGCTCTAGCGGGAGTTTGGAGACCCAGTACTTC. Protein sequence: CASSRGSSGSLETQYF.

This rearrangement joins TRBV5-5 to TRBJ2-7; D may be TRBD1 (6 bases). Germline loops: CDR1 SGHKS, CDR2 YYEKEE (reference sequence). CDR3 length equals 13 residues. V was cut by 1 base and J by 3 bases, with 8 bases left in between. CDR3 bases: TGTGCCAGCAGCTTGCAACAGGGCTACGAGCAGTACTTC. It yields the protein CASSLQQGYEQYF.

The genes are TRBV5-4 and TRBJ1-2, with TRBD1 as a possible D gene (5 bases). The germline gives CDR1 SGHNT, CDR2 YYREEE (reference sequence). This CDR3 is built from 17 residues. V was pared by 0 bases and J by 5 bases, with 20 bases between. CDR3 nucleotides: TGTGCCAGCAGCTTGGTTCTCTCCCAAACAGGAATTTATGGCTACACCTTC. Translated: CASSLVLSQTGIYGYTF.

This clone was counted between two and nine times. The chain couples TRBV7-8 to TRBJ1-5; TRBD1 matches 11 bases. Germline CDR1 and CDR2: SGHVS and FQNEAQ. This CDR3 contains 19 residues. V trimming: 1 base; J trimming: 1 base; junction bases outside the gene matches: 9. The CDR3 loop reads CASSLDRTGGLGSNQPQHF. The CDR3 DNA sequence: TGTGCCAGCAGCTTAGATAGGACAGGGGGCTTGGGAAGCAATCAGCCCCAGCATTTT.

The chain joins TRBV3-1 (or the pseudogene TRBV3-2) to TRBJ2-1; 9 bases are shared with TRBD2. After removal of 4 bases from V and 5 bases from J, the junction contained 3 bases not matched to a gene. Germline V gene lookup returns CDR1 LGHDT and CDR2 YNNKEL (reference sequence). CDR3 size: 14 residues. Here the CDR3 DNA reads TGTGCCAGCAGCCCGGGACTAGCTAACAATGAGCAGTTCTTC. Translation: CASSPGLANNEQFF.

The V gene is TRBV27, the J gene TRBJ1-5; no clear D gene. Germline values: CDR1 MNHEY, CDR2 SMNVEV (reference sequence). Trimming removed 3 bases from V and 0 bases from J, with 3 bases in between. The CDR3 sequence is 13 residues long. The CDR3 DNA is TGTGCCAGCAGTTTTCTTAGCAATCAGCCCCAGCATTTT. As protein: CASSFLSNQPQHF.

The chain employs TRBV28 and TRBJ2-7, with TRBD1 identical over 7 bases. The CDR3 has 12 amino acids. Germline CDR1 and CDR2: MDHEN and SYDVKM. V was clipped by 4 bases and J by 12 bases; unmatched bases: 9. The CDR3 spells CASSSGQLRGYF. The CDR3 nucleotides are TGTGCCAGCAGTTCGGGACAGCTACGAGGGTACTTC.

The CDR3 sequence is CASSLGRAGAGNTIYF. In DNA, the CDR3 is TGTGCCAGCAGCTTGGGGAGGGCAGGAGCTGGAAACACCATATATTTT. The V gene is TRBV5-4, the J gene TRBJ1-3, with D unresolved. In germline, CDR1 is SGHNT, CDR2 YYREEE (reference sequence). CDR3 size: 16 residues. The ends were cut back, 0 bases at V and 2 bases at J, with 12 bases in the middle.

The rearrangement uses TRBV9 and TRBJ1-1; the D gene is possibly TRBD1 (5 bases). The CDR3 is made up of 15 amino acids. With 1 base removed from V and 4 bases from J, the gap between germline ends came to 14 bases. Germline V gene data show CDR1 as SGDLS and CDR2 as YYNGEE. The DNA for the CDR3 is TGTGCCAGCAGCGTAACCGGCAGGGAAGGCACTGAAGCTTTCTTT. Protein product: CASSVTGREGTEAFF.

The V gene is TRBV6-5, the J gene TRBJ1-4, with 9 bases lining up with TRBD1. Losses at the gene ends were 10 bases for V and 7 bases for J; bases not matched to a gene: 13. The CDR3 is 15 residues long. Germline-derived CDR1 and CDR2 are MNHEY and SVGAGI. CDR3 region: CATPGQGGRGEKLFF. CDR3 bases: TGTGCCACCCCGGGACAGGGAGGAAGGGGTGAAAAACTGTTTTTT.

The chain carries TRBV12-3 or TRBV12-4 and TRBJ2-1; 8 bases agree with TRBD2. J was trimmed by 12 bases and V by 3 bases; bases with no gene match: 1. The CDR3 consists of 11 residues. CDR3 DNA: TGTGCCAGCAGTTTTAGCGGGGTGCAGTTCTTC. As protein: CASSFSGVQFF.

The V gene is TRBV7-9, the J gene TRBJ2-7; 8 nucleotides match TRBD2. This CDR3 region has 15 residues. V gave up 4 bases and J gave up 2 bases; unmatched junction bases: 7. Germline V gene data show CDR1 as SEHNR and CDR2 as FQNEAQ (reference sequence). The chain's CDR3 is CASSSRAGAAYEQYF. The CDR3 DNA reads TGTGCCAGCAGCTCGCGAGCGGGGGCCGCCTACGAGCAGTACTTC.